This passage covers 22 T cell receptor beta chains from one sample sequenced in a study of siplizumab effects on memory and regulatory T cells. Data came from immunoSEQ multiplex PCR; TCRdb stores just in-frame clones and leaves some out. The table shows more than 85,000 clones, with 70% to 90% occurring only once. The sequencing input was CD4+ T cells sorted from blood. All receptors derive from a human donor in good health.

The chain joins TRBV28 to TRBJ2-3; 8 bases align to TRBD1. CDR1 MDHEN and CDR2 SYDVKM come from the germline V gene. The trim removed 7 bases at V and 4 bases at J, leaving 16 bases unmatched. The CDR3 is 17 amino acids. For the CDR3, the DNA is TGTGCCAGCACCCTACTCCGGACAGGGTGGATCCCAGATACGCAGTATTTT. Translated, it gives CASTLLRTGWIPDTQYF.

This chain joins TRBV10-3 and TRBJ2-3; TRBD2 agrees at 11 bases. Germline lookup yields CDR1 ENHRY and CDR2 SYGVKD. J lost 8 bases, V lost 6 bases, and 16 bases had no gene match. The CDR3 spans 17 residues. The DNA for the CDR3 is TGTGCCATCAGCGCGATTGATAGCGGGAGGGCCGCCGGTACGCAGTATTTT. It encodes CAISAIDSGRAAGTQYF.

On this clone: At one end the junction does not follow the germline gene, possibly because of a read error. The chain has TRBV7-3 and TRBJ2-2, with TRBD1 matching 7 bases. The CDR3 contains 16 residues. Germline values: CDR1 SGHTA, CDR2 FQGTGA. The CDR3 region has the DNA TGTGCCAGCAGCCTAACCGGGACAGCGAACACCGGGGAGCTGTTTTTT. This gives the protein CASSLTGTANTGELFF. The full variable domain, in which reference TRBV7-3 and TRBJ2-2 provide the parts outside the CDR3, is GAGVSQTPSNKVTEKGKYVELRCDPISGHTALYWYRQSLGQGPEFLIYFQGTGAADDSGLPNDRFFAVRPEGSVSTLKIQRTERGDSAVYLCASSLTGTANTGELFFGEGSRLTVL.

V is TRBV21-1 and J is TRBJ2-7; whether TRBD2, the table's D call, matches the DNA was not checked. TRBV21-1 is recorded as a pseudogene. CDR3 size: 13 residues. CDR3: CASGPGRIYEQYF. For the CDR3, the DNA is TGTGCCAGCGGGCCGGGAAGGATCTACGAGCAGTACTTC.

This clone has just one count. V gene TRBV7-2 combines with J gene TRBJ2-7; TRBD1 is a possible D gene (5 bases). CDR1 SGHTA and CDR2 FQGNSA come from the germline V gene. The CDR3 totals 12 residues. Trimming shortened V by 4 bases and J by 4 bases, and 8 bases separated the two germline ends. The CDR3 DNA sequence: TGTGCCAGCAGCTCCGCAGGGTACGAGCAGTACTTC. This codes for CASSSAGYEQYF.

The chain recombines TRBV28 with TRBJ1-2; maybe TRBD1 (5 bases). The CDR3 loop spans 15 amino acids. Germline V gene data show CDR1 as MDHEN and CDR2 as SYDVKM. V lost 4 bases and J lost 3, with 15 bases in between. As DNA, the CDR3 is TGTGCCAGCAGTTCCACAGGAGAGGGGTACTATGGCTACACCTTC. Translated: CASSSTGEGYYGYTF.

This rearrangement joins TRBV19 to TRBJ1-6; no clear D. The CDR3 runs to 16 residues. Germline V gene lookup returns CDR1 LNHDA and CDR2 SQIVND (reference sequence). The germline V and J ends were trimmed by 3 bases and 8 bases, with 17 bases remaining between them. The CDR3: CASSIKGGFQDSPLHF. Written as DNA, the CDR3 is TGTGCCAGTAGTATTAAAGGAGGATTTCAGGATTCACCCCTCCACTTT.

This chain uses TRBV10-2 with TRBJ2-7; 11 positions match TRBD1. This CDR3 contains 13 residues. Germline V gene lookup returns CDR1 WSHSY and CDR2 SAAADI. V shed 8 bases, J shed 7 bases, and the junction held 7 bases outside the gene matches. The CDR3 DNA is TGCGCCAGCGGTCGGGACAGGGGGTGGGAGCAGTACTTC. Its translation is CASGRDRGWEQYF.

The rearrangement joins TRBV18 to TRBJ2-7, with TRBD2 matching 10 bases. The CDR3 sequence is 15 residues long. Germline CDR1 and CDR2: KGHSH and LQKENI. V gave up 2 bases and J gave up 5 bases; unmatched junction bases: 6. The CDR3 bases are TGTGCCAGCTCACCAAGGATAGCGGGAGGAAACGAGCAGTACTTC. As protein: CASSPRIAGGNEQYF.

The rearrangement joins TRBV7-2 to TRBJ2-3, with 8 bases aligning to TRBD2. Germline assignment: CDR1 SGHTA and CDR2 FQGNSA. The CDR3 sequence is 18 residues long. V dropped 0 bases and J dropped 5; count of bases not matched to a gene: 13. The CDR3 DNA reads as TGTGCCAGCAGCTTAGCGCTGTCCGGCGGGAGGTCGAGAGATACGCAGTATTTT. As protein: CASSLALSGGRSRDTQYF.

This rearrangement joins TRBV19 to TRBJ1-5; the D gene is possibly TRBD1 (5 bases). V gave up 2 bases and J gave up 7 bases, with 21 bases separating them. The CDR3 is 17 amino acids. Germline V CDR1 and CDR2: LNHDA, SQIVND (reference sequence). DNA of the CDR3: TGTGCCAGTAGTATACAGGGTCGGGTCAATACTGGGCAGCCCCAGCATTTT. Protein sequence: CASSIQGRVNTGQPQHF.

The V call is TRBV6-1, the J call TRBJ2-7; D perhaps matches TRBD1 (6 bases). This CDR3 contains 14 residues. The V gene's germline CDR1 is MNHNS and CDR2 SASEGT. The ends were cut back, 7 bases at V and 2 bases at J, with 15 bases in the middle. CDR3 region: CASTDRQGTYEQYF. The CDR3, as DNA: TGTGCCAGCACGGATAGGCAGGGGACCTACGAGCAGTACTTC.

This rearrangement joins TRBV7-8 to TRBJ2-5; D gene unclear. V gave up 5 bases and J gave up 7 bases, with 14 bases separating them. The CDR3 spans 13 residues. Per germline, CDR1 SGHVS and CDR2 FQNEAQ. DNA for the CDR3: TGTGCCAGCAGCGCTGCTCGCGCAGGGACCCAGTACTTC. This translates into CASSAARAGTQYF.

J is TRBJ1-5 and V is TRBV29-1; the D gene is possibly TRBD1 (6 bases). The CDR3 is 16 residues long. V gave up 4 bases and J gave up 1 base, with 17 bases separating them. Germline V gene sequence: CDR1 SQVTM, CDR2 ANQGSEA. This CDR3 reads CSVVDRGKGSNQPQHF. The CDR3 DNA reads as TGCAGCGTTGTTGATAGGGGGAAAGGGAGCAATCAGCCCCAGCATTTT.

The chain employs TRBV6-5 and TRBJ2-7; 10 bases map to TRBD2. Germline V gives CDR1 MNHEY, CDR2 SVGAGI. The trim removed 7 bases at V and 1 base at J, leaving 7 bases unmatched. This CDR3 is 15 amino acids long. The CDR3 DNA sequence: TGTGCCAGCACCGGAGCGGGGGGGAGGTCCTACGAGCAGTACTTC. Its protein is CASTGAGGRSYEQYF.

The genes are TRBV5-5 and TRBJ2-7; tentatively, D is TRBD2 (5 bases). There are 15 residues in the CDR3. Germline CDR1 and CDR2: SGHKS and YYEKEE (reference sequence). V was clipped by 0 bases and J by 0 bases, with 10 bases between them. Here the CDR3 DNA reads TGTGCCAGCAGCTTGGGTCCGGGAAGCTCCTACGAGCAGTACTTC. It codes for CASSLGPGSSYEQYF.

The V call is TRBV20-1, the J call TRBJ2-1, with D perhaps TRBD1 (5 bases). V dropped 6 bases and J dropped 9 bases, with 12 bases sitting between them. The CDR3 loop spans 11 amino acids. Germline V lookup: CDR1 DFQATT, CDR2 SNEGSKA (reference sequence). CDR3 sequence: CSAPQQAEQFF. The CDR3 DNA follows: TGCAGTGCGCCCCAACAGGCTGAGCAGTTCTTC.

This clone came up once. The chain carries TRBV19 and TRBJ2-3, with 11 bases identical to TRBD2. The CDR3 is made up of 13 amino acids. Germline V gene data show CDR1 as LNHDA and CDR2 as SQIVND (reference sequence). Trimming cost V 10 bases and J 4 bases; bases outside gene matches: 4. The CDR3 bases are TGTGCCACCGGACTAGCGGGTTCAGATACGCAGTATTTT. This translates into CATGLAGSDTQYF.

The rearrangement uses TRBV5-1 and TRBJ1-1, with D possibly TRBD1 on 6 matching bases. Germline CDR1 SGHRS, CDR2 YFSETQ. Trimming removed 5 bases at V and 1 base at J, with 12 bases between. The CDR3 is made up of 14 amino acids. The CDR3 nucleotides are TGCGCCAGCAGAGTTGGACAGACGAACACTGAAGCTTTCTTT. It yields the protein CASRVGQTNTEAFF.

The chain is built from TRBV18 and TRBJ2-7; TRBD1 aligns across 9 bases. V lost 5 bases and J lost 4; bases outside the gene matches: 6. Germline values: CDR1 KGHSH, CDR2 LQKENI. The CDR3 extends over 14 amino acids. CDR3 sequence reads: CASSRGTGSYEQYF. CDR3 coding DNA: TGTGCCAGCTCAAGAGGGACAGGGTCATACGAGCAGTACTTC.

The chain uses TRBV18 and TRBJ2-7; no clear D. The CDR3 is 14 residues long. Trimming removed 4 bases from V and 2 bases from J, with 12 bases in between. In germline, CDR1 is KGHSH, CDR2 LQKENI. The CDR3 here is CASSLKIGPYEQYF. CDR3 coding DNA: TGTGCCAGCTCACTGAAGATCGGCCCCTACGAGCAGTACTTC.

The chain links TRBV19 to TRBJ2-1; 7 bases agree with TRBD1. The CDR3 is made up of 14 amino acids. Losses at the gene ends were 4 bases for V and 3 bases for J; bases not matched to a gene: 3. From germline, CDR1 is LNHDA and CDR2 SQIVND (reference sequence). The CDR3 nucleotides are TGTGCCAGTAGTAGGACAGGTTACTACAATGAGCAGTTCTTC. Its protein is CASSRTGYYNEQFF.